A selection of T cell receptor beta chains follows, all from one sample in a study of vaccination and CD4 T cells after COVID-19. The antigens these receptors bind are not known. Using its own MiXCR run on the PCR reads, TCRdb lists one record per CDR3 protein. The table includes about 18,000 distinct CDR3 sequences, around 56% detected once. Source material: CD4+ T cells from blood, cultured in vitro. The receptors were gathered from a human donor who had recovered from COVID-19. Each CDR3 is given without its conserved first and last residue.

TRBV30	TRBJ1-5	AWSVPPGRASNQPQH
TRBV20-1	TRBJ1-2	SASAGQGEGYT
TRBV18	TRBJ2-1	ASSPGDPNYSGRRSYNEQF
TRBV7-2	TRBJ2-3	ASSQPPSTDTQY
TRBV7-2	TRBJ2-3	ASSLSSGTDTQY
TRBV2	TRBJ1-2	GAGGNYGYT
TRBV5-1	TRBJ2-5	ASSLAGTSGQETQY
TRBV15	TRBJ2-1	ATRSGSGRFNEQF
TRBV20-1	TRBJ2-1	SAPTSGRVNEQF
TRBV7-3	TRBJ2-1	ASSKQGGNEQF
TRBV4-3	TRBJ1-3	ASSQDMYRGSSGNTIY
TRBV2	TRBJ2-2	ASNGRDTGELF
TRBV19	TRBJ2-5	ASSINRGNGETQY
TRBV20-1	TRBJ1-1	SARKTGTGPNTEAF
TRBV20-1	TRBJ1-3	SAREATGAGNTIY
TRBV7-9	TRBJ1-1	ASSPTRGAPTAF
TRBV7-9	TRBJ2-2	ASSLGRGTGELF
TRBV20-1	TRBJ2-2	SALEADTGELF
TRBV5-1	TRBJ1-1	ASSPGQGGENTEAF
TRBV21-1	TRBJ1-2	ASSKAPKSPGQGASGYT
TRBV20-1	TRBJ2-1	SASHIAGAAYNEQF
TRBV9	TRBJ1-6	ASGRDGNSPLH
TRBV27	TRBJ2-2	ASSLLRQSDTGELF
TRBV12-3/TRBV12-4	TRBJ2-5	ASRATGLGETQY
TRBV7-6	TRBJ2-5	ASSLQGYGETQY
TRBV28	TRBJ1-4	ASSTPREANEKLF
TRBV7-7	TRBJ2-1	ASSLDSTNEQF
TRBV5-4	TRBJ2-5	ASSSTGPGETQY
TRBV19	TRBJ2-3	ASRGTGTGVTDTQY
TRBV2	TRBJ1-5	ASSEDTVYSNQPQH
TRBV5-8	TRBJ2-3	ASSLYSGRGPDTQY
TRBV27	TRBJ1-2	ASSFGRDYGYT
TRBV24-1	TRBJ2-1	ATSDLSGSYNEQF
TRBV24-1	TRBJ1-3	ATSDGSRGVDTIY
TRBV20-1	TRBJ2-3	SVKRPSGRDTQY
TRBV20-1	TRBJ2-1	SAESPSSYNEQF
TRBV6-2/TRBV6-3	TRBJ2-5	ASSWGLADYETQY
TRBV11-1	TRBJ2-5	ASSLVDVEETQY
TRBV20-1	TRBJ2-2	SAAGGRGTGELF
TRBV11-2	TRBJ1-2	ASSLRPEYGYT
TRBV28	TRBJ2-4	ASSREGLAGPKNIQY
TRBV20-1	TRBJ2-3	SKGSNTDTQY
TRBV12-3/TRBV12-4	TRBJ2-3	ASSSRRLSSTDTQY
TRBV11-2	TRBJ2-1	ASSSLRTHNEQF
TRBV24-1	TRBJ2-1	ATSDSSPQGGIYNEQF
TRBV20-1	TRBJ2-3	SAIGTVITDTQY
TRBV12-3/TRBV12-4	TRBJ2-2	ASSLTTGELF
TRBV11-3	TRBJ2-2	ASSLDRGPREATGELF
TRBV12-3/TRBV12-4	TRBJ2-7	AMGPPGYEQY
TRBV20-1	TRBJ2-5	SARGDPSGQETQY